A single T cell receptor (beta chain) is shown here with its context. The target of this receptor is not known. No quality values exist for individual bases; no much larger clone is one base distant. These data come from a study of regulatory T cells in long-lasting Graves disease (dated by TCRdb to the early 2020s). Background on the whole study: In the newly diagnosed Graves' disease group, patients had been taking antithyroid drugs for less than 3 months. Persistent Graves' disease patients were compared with newly diagnosed Graves' disease patients by peripheral blood TCR sequencing and RNA sequencing. The study took place in China and was registered as a clinical trial. TCR sequencing covered 13 persistent and some 20 newly diagnosed Graves' disease patients, around 33 samples in total. Findings and caveats that apply to the study as a whole: Patients with persistent disease shared more public clonotypes (around 3,000) than newly diagnosed patients did (more than 900). Sequencing and analysis were limited to the TCR beta chain. The small sample size was acknowledged by the authors as a limitation that may reduce accuracy. Peripheral blood alone was examined, since thyroid tissue, which constituted the primary lesion, could not be accessed. Lower TCR Shannon entropy and fewer highly expanded clones were observed in persistent Graves' disease patients than in newly diagnosed patients, which suggested clonal expansion. Persistent disease showed preferential use of TRBV28, TRBJ1-2 and TRBJ2-5, whereas newly diagnosed disease favored TRBV20-1 and TRBJ2-1.

The library was generated by multiplex PCR. TCRdb shows the sequencer as Illumina HiSeq 4000. To build TCR beta libraries, CDR3 regions were amplified by Arm-PCR using iRepertoire HTBI primers. Before sequencing, the PCR products underwent gel purification. The authors' analysis ran thus. Gene usage analysis of CDR3 amino acid clonotypes used the approximately 56 TRBV and 14 TRBJ segments found across samples. COPE and FqMerger were used to merge filtered high-quality paired reads into contigs. Contigs were aligned with BLAST to IMGT TRBV, TRBD and TRBJ reference genes, and CDR3 was defined per IMGT. Any clonotype with a frequency above 0.1% was counted as a highly expanded clone. Shannon entropy was used to measure repertoire diversity, and the Gini coefficient was used to measure V-J evenness. Public clonotypes were defined as clonotypes shared by more than one individual. TCRdb trimmed the raw reads at Q25, called clones with MiXCR and kept productive beta chains. Each entry merges the rows of one CDR3 protein and shows their most common DNA and genes. TCRdb's processing, not the authors', yielded these V and J calls. A total of 530,000 or so distinct CDR3 sequences appear in this sample, around an eighth of them only once. The ten largest clones capture over 7.5% of the sample.

For CDR1 and CDR2, the germline V gene lists KGHSH and LQKENI. Inclusive of the bounding cysteine and phenylalanine, the CDR3 is 15 residues long. Just the 45-base CDR3 DNA is kept, in frame starting at base 1. Germline trimming amounts to 4 bases on V and 2 bases on J, with 2 as the count of junction bases outside the gene matches. The time point label, read with the paper, signifies: newly diagnosed GD, antithyroid drugs for less than 3 months. For both TCR sequencing and RNA sequencing, RNA was extracted from PBMCs using TRIzol. The diagnosis of Graves' disease was made according to American Thyroid Association guidelines. Patients were recruited from an endocrinology department in Xi'an, China. From each patient, about 9.7 milliliters of peripheral blood was collected into an EDTA anticoagulant tube. Ficoll Paque Plus density gradient separation was used to isolate PBMCs, and no additional T cell sorting was done. An Agilent 2100 Bioanalyzer and agarose gel were used to assess RNA quality, and a NanoDrop 2000 was used to measure RNA concentration.

This same sample was also taken into another study, of T cells in Graves' hyperthyroidism and ophthalmopathy. As that second paper reports: A patient counted as having stable Graves' hyperthyroidism if no progression to ophthalmopathy occurred over 18 months of follow-up. The hyperthyroidism patients were between 18 and 65 years old and newly diagnosed, with a disease duration of less than 2 months. Patients with uncontrolled infections, other autoimmune diseases, pregnancy or lactation were excluded. Diagnoses were established on the basis of clinical symptoms, serum thyroxine and TRAb, thyroid ultrasound, and orbital computed tomography. For the first round of RT-PCR on the TCR CDR3, the HTBI primer set was used together with the Qiagen OneStep RT-PCR kit. Blood samples also contained most of the expanded thyroid clonotypes (frequency above 0.001), which suggests that blood repertoires may reflect thyroid immune responses. A model built on a 13 V-J signature distinguished ophthalmopathy from stable hyperthyroidism, reaching around 87% sensitivity and around 81% specificity in cross-validation and 80%/75% in testing. During validation, the model predicted progression to ophthalmopathy a median of around 7 months ahead of onset, with approximately 70% sensitivity and 72% to 80% specificity. To identify distinguishing TCR V-J signatures, a discovery cohort of around 100 patients was used, comprising under 45 with Graves' ophthalmopathy and around 57 with stable Graves' hyperthyroidism. Prospective prediction of ophthalmopathy was tested in an independent validation cohort of 18 hyperthyroidism patients and some 17 patients who later progressed to ophthalmopathy. The 90 to 100 discovery patients were randomly divided into training and test sets at a 7:3 ratio. The study also compared thyroid tissue and blood T-cell repertoires from several Graves' hyperthyroidism patients. Following sampling, methimazole starting at 30 mg daily was given to hyperthyroidism patients, and high-dose intravenous methylprednisolone was given to ophthalmopathy patients. A second multiplex PCR round built the libraries, followed by size selection and purification. Libraries were sequenced paired-end with 100 bp reads on an Illumina HiSeq2000. SOAPnuke was used to process the raw data, removing reads that contained adapters or uncalled bases, had a mean Phred below 15, or lacked an exact match to the constant primer or identifier. High-quality paired reads were merged using COPE v1.2.5, and each unique nucleotide sequence was defined as a clonotype. MiTCR v1.1 was used to align the clonotypes against IMGT TRBV, TRBD and TRBJ reference segments. The analysis included only V-J combinations with a frequency above 0.0001, which together covered around 99% of the repertoires. A TCS score was defined as the ratio between F50 (clonal expansion) and ExV (chaos), using BLOSUM62-based TCRdist between CDR3 peptides within each V-J. Welch's t-statistics and random forest reduced around 520 V-J features to 13, which were used in a naive Bayes classifier (R e1071). No statistical method was used to set the sample size in advance, and investigators knew the group allocation. The paper describes TCR Vbeta CDR3 sequencing of 120 to 150 peripheral blood samples, made up of 43 ophthalmopathy patients, more than 70 hyperthyroidism patients and some 17 progressor patients.

In this chain, TRBV18 is recombined with TRBJ1-1; a stretch of 12 junction bases matches TRBD1. Here the sequenced sample was peripheral blood mononuclear cells (PBMCs), taken at new diagnosis, from a patient treated with antithyroid drugs. This TCR was recovered from a man aged 25-40 years with Graves disease. Donor details come from another sample of the same person, matched by shared clones. The nucleotide sequence is TGTGCCAGCTCACGAGGGACAGGGGGCAACACTGAAGCTTTCTTT. This codes for CASSRGTGGNTEAFF.